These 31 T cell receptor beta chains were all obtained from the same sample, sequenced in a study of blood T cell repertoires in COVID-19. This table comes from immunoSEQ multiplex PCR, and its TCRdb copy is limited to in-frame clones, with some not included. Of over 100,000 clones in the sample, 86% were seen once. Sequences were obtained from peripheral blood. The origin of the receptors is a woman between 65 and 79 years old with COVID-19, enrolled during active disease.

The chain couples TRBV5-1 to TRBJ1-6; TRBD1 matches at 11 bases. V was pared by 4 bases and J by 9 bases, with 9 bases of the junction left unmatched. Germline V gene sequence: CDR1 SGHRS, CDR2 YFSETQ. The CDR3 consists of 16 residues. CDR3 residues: CASSALTGTGGSPLHF. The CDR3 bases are TGCGCCAGCAGCGCGCTAACCGGGACAGGGGGTTCACCCCTCCACTTT.

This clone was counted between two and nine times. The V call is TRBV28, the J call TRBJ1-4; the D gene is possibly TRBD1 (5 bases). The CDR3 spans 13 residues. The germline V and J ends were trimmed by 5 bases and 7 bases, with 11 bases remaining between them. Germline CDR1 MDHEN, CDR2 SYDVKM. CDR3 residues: CASSTGTSEKLFF. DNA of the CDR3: TGTGCCAGCAGTACCGGGACTTCTGAAAAACTGTTTTTT.

CDR3 coding DNA: TGTGCCAGCAGTTCCTCGGGACTCCCAGTGACGAACACTGAAGCTTTCTTT. The encoded protein is CASSSSGLPVTNTEAFF. V gene TRBV2 combines with J gene TRBJ1-1; possible D gene TRBD1, 5 bases. The CDR3 has 17 residues. The germline V gene encodes CDR1 SNHLY and CDR2 FYNNEI. V was clipped by 5 bases and J by 1 base, with 20 bases between them.

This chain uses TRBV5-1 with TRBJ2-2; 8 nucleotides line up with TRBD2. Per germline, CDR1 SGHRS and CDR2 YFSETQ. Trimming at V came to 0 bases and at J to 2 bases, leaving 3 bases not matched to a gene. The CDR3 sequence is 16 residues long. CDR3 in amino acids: CASSLAGLANTGELFF. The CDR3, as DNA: TGCGCCAGCAGCTTGGCAGGACTAGCTAACACCGGGGAGCTGTTTTTT. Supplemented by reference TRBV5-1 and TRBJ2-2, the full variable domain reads KAGVTQTPRYLIKTRGQQVTLSCSPISGHRSVSWYQQTPGQGLQFLFEYFSETQRNKGNFPGRFSGRQFSNSRSEMNVSTLELGDSALYLCASSLAGLANTGELFFGEGSRLTVL.

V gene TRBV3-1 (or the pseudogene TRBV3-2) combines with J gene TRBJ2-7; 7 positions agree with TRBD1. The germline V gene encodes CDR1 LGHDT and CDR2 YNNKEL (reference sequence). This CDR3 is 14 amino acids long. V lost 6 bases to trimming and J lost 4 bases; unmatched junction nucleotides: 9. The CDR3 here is CASSRQGPPYEQYF. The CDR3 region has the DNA TGTGCCAGCAGTCGACAGGGACCCCCTTACGAGCAGTACTTC.

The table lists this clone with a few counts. The CDR3 region is CATRSGDYEQYF. The CDR3 DNA is TGTGCCACCAGGAGCGGGGACTACGAGCAGTACTTC. V gene TRBV6-5 combines with J gene TRBJ2-7, with 7 positions matching TRBD2. The V segment lost 10 bases and the J segment 3 bases; nucleotides outside the gene matches: 6. Germline CDR1 is MNHEY and CDR2 is SVGAGI. The CDR3 is 12 amino acids.

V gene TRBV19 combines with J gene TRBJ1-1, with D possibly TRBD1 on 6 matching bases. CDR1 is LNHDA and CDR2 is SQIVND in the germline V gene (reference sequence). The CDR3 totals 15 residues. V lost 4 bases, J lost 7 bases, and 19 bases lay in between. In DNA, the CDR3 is TGTGCCAGTAGTAGCCGGGACACGAAGAAGCATGAAGCTTTCTTT. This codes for CASSSRDTKKHEAFF.

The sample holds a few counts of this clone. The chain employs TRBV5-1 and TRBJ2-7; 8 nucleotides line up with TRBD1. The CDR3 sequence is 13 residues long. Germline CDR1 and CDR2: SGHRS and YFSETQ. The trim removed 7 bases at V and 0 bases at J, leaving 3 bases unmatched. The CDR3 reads CASGQGPSYEQYF. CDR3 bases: TGCGCCAGCGGACAGGGTCCCTCCTACGAGCAGTACTTC.

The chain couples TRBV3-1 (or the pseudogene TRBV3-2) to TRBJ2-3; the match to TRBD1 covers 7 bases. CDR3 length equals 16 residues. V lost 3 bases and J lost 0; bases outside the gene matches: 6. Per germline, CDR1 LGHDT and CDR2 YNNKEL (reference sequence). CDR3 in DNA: TGTGCCAGCAGCCACAGGGGGATAGCTAGCACAGATACGCAGTATTTT. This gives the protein CASSHRGIASTDTQYF.

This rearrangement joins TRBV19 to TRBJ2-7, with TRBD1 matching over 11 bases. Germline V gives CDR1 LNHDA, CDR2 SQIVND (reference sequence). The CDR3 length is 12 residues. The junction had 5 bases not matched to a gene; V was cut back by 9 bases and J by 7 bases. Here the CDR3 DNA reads TGTGCCAGCGGGACAGGGGGAGGTGAGCAGTACTTC. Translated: CASGTGGGEQYF.

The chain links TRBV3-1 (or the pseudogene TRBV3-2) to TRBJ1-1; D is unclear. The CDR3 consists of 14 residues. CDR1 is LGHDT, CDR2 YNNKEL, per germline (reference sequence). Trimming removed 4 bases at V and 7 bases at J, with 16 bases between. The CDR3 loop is CASSPPRSGDEAFF. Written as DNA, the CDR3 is TGTGCCAGCAGCCCCCCCAGGAGCGGTGATGAAGCTTTCTTT.

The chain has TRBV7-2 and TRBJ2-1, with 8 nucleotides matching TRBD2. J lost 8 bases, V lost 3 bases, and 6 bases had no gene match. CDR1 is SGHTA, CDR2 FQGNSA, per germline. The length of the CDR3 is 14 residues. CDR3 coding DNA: TGTGCCAGCAGCTTGGACGGACTAGCCGATGAGCAGTTCTTC. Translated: CASSLDGLADEQFF.

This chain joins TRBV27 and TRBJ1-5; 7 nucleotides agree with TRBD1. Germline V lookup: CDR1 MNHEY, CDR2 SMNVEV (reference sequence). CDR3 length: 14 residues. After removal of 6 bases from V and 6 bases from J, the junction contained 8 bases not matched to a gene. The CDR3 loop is CASRYDREGQPQHF. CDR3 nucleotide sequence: TGTGCCAGCAGATACGACAGGGAAGGTCAGCCCCAGCATTTT.

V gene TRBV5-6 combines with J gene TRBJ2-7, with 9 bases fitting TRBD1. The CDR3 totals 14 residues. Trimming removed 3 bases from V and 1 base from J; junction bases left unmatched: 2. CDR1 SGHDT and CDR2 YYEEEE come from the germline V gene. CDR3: CASSWGQGSYEQYF. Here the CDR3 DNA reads TGTGCCAGCAGCTGGGGACAGGGTTCCTACGAGCAGTACTTC.

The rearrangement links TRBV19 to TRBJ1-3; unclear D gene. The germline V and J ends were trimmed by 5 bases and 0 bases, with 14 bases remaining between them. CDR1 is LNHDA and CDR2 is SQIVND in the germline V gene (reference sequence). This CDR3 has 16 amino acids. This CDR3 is CASSVAGYYSGNTIYF. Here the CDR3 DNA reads TGTGCCAGTAGTGTCGCGGGTTACTACTCTGGAAACACCATATATTTT. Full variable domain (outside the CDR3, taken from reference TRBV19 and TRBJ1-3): DGGITQSPKYLFRKEGQNVTLSCEQNLNHDAMYWYRQDPGQGLRLIYYSQIVNDFQKGDIAEGYSVSREKKESFPLTVTSAQKNPTAFYLCASSVAGYYSGNTIYFGEGSWLTVV.

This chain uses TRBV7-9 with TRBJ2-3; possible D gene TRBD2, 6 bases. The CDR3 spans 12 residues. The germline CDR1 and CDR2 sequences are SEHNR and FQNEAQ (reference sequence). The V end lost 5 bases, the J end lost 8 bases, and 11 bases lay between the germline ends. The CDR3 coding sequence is TGTGCCAGCAGCCCCGGGACTGCTACGCAGTATTTT. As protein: CASSPGTATQYF.

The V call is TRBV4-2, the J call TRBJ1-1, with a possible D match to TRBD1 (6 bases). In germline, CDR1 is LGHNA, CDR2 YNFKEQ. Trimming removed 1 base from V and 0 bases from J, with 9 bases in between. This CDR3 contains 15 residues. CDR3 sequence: CASSQVTGMNTEAFF. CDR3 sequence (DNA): TGTGCCAGCAGCCAAGTGACAGGAATGAACACTGAAGCTTTCTTT.

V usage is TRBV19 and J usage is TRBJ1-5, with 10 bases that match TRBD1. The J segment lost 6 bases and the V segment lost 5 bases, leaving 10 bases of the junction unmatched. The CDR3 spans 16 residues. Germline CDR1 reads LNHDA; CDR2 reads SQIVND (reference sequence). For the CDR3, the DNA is TGTGCCAGTAGTGGTACCGGGACAGGGGCTTTTCAGCCCCAGCATTTT. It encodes CASSGTGTGAFQPQHF.

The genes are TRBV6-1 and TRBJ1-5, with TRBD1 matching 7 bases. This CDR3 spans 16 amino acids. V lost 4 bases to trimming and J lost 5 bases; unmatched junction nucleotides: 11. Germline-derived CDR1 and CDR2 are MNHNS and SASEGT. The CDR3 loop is CASSARDREKHQPQHF. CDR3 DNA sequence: TGTGCCAGCAGTGCGAGAGACAGGGAGAAGCATCAGCCCCAGCATTTT.

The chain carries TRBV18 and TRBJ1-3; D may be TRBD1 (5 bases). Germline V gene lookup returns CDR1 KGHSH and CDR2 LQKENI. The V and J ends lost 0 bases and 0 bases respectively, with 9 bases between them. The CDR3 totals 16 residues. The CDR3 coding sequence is TGTGCCAGCTCACCACCTGACAGCTTCTCTGGAAACACCATATATTTT. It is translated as CASSPPDSFSGNTIYF. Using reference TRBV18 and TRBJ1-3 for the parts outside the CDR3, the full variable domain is NAGVMQNPRHLVRRRGQEARLRCSPMKGHSHVYWYRQLPEEGLKFMVYLQKENIIDESGMPKERFSAEFPKEGPSILRIQQVVRGDSAAYFCASSPPDSFSGNTIYFGEGSWLTVV.

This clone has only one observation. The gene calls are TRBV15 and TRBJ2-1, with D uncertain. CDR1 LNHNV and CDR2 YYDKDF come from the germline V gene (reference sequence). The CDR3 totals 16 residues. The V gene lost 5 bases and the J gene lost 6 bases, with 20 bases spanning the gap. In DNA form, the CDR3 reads TGTGCCACCAGCCCAGAGAAGTACCAAGCAGGCAATGAGCAGTTCTTC. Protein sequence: CATSPEKYQAGNEQFF.

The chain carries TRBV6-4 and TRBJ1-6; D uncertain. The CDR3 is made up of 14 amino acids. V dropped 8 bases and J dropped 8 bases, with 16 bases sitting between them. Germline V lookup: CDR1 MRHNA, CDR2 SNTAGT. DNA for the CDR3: TGTGCCAGCTCAAGGGAGGTTAGGGATTCACCCCTCCACTTT. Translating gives CASSREVRDSPLHF.

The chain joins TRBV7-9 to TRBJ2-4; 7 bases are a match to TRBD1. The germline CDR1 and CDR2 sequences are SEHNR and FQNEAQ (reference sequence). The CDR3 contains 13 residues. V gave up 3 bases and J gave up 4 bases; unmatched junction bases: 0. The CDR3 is CASSLGQKNIQYF. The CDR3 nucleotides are TGTGCCAGCAGCTTGGGACAGAAAAACATTCAGTACTTC. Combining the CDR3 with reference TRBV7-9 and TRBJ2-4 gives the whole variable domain DTGVSQNPRHKITKRGQNVTFRCDPISEHNRLYWYRQTLGQGPEFLTYFQNEAQLEKSRLLSDRFSAERPKGSFSTLEIQRTEQGDSAMYLCASSLGQKNIQYFGAGTRLSVL.

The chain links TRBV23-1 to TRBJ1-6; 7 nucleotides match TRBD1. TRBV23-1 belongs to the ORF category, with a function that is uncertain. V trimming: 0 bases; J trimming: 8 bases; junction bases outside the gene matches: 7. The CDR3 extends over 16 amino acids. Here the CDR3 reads CASSQSQAGGYSPLHF. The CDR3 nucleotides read TGCGCCAGCAGTCAATCGCAAGCAGGGGGTTATTCACCCCTCCACTTT.

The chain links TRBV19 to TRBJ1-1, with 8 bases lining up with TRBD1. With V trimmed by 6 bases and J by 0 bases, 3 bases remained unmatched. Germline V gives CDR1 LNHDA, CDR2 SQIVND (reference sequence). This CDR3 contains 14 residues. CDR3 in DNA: TGTGCCAGTAGGTCGGGACAGGTGAACACTGAAGCTTTCTTT. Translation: CASRSGQVNTEAFF.

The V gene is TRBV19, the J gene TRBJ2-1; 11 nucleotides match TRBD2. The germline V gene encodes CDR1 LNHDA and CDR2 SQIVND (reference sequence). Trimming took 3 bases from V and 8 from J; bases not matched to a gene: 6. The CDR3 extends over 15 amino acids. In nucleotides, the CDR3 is TGTGCCAGTAGTATTCTAGCGGGGGGCCTGGATGAGCAGTTCTTC. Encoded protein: CASSILAGGLDEQFF.

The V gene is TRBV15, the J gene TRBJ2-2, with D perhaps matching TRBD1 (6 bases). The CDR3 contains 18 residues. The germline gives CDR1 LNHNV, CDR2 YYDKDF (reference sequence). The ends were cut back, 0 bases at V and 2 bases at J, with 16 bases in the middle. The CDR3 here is CATSRDRRLDSNTGELFF. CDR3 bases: TGTGCCACCAGCAGAGATCGGAGGCTGGACAGCAACACCGGGGAGCTGTTTTTT.

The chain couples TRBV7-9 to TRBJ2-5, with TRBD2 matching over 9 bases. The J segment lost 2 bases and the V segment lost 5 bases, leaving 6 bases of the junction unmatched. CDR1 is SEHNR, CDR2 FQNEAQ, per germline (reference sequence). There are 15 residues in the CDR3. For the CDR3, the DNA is TGTGCCAGCAGCCGTGGGCTAGCGGGGCAAGAGACCCAGTACTTC. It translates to CASSRGLAGQETQYF.

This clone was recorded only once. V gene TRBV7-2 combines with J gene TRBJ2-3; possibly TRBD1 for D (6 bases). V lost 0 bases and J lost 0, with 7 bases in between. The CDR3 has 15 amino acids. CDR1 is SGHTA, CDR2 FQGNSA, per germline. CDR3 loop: CASSLATGSTDTQYF. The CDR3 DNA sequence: TGTGCCAGCAGCTTAGCAACAGGGAGCACAGATACGCAGTATTTT.

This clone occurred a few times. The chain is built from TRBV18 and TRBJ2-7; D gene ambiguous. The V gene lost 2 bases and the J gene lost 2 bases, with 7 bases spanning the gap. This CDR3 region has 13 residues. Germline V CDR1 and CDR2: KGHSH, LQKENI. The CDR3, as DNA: TGTGCCAGCTCACCATCAGGTACCTACGAGCAGTACTTC. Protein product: CASSPSGTYEQYF.

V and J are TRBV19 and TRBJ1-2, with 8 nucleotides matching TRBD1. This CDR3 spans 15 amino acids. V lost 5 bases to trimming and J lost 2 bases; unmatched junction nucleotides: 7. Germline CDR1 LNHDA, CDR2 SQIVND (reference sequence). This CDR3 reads CASSPRTGSNYGYTF. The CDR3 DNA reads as TGTGCCAGTAGTCCCCGGACAGGGAGCAACTATGGCTACACCTTC.